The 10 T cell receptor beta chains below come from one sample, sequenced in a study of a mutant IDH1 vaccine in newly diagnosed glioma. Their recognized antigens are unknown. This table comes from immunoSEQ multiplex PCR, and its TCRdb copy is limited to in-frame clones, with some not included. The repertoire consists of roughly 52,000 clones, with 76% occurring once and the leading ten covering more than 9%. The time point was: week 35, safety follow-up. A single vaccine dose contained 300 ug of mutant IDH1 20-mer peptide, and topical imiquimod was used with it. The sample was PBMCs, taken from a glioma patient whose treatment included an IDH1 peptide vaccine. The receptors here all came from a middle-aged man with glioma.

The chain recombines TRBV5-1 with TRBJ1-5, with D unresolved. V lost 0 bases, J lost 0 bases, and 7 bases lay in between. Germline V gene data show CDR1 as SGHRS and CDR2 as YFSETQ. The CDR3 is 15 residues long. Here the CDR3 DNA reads TGCGCCAGCAGCTTGGCGGGATCTAGCAATCAGCCCCAGCATTTT. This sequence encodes CASSLAGSSNQPQHF.

Here the CDR3 DNA reads TGTGCCAGCAGTGGGAGGACAGGGAAAGAGACCCAGTACTTC. Translated: CASSGRTGKETQYF. V gene TRBV2 combines with J gene TRBJ2-5, with 8 bases lining up with TRBD1. J lost 3 bases, V lost 4 bases, and 4 bases had no gene match. CDR3 size: 14 residues. Germline loops: CDR1 SNHLY, CDR2 FYNNEI.

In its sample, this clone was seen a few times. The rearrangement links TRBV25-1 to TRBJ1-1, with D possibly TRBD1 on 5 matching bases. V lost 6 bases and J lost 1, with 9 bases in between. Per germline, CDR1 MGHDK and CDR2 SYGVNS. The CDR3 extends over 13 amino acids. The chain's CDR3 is CASRGEWNTEAFF. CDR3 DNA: TGTGCCAGCAGGGGGGAATGGAACACTGAAGCTTTCTTT.

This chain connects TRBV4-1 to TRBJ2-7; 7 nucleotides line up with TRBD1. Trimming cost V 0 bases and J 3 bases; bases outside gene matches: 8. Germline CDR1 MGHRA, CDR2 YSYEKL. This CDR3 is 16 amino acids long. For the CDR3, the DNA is TGCGCCAGCAGCCAAGATTCTACAGGGGAACGCTACGAGCAGTACTTC. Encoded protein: CASSQDSTGERYEQYF.

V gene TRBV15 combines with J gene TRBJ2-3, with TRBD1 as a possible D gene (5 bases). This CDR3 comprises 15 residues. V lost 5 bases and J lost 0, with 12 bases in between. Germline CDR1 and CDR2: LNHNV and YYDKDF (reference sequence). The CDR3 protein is CATSVRQFSTDTQYF. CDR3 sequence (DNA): TGTGCCACCAGCGTCCGACAGTTTAGCACAGATACGCAGTATTTT.

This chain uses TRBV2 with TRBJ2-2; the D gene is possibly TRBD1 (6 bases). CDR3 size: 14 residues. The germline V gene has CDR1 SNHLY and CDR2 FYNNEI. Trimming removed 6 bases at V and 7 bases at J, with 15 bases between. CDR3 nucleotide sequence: TGTGCCAGCAGAGGAAGTACAGGGATCGGGGAGCTGTTTTTT. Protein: CASRGSTGIGELFF.

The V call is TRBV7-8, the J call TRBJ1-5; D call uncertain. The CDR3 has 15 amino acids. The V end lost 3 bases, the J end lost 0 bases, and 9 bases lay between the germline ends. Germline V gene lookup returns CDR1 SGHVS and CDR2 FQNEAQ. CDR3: CASSLTDYSNQPQHF. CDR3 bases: TGTGCCAGCAGCTTGACGGATTATAGCAATCAGCCCCAGCATTTT.

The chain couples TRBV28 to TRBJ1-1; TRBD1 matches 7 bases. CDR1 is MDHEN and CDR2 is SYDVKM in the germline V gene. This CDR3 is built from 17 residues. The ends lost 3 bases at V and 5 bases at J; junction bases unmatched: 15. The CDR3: CASSLRQGPTVVTEAFF. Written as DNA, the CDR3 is TGTGCCAGCAGTTTGCGACAGGGTCCAACCGTCGTGACTGAAGCTTTCTTT.

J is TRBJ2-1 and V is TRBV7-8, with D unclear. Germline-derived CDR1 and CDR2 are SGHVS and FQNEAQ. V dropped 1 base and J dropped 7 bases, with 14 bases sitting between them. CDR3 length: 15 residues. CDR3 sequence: CASSLGAPGLNEQFF. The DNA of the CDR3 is TGTGCCAGCAGCTTAGGGGCCCCCGGGTTAAATGAGCAGTTCTTC.

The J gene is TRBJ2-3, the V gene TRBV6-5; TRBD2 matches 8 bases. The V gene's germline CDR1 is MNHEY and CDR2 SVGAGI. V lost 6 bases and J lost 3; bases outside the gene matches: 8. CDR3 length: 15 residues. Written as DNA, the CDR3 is TGTGCCAGCAGCCAACGGGAGGGCCCTACAGATACGCAGTATTTT. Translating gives CASSQREGPTDTQYF.